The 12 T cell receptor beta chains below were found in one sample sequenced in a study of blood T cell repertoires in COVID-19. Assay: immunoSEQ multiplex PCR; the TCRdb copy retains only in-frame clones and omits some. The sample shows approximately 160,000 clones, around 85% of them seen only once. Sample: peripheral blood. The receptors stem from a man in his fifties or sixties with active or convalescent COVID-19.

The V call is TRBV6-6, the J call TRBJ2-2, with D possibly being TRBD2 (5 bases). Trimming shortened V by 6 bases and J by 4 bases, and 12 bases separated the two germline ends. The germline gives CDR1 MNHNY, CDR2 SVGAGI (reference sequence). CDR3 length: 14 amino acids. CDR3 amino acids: CASSDSGGTGELFF. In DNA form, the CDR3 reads TGTGCCAGCAGCGATAGTGGAGGCACCGGGGAGCTGTTTTTT.

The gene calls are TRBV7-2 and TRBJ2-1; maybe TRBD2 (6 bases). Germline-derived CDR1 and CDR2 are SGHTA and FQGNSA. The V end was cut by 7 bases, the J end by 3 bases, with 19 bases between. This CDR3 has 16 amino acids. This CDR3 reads CASTLPRDSGYNEQFF. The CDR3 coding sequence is TGTGCCAGCACCCTACCCCGGGATAGCGGCTACAATGAGCAGTTCTTC.

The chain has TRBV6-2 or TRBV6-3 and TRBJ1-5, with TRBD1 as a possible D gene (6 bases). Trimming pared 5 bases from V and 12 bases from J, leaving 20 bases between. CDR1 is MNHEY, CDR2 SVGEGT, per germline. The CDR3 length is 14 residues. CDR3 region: CASSRDTEARFQHF. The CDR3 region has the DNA TGTGCCAGCAGTAGGGACACGGAGGCTCGGTTCCAGCATTTT.

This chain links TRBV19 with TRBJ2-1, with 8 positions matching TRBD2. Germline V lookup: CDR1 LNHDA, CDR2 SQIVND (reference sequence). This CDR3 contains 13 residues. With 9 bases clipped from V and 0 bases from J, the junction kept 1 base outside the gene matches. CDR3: CASTSGSYNEQFF. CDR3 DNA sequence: TGTGCCAGCACTAGCGGCTCCTACAATGAGCAGTTCTTC.

The DNA of the CDR3 is TGTGCCAGCTCACCACCTACAGGGGGCTACTCTGGAAACACCATATATTTT. It codes for CASSPPTGGYSGNTIYF. J is TRBJ1-3 and V is TRBV18, with 9 bases matching TRBD1. The CDR3 runs to 17 residues. V lost 0 bases, J lost 0 bases, and 3 bases stayed unmatched. Germline CDR1 reads KGHSH; CDR2 reads LQKENI.

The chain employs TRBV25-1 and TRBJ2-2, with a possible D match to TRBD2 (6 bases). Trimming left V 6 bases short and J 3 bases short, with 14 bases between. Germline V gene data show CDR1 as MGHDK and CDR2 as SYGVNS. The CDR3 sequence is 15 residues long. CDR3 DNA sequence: TGTGCCAGCAGCGAAAGTAGCGGATACACCGGGGAGCTGTTTTTT. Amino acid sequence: CASSESSGYTGELFF. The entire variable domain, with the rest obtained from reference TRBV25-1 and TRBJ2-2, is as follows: EADIYQTPRYLVIGTGKKITLECSQTMGHDKMYWYQQDPGMELHLIHYSYGVNSTEKGDLSSESTVSRIRTEHFPLTLESARPSHTSQYLCASSESSGYTGELFFGEGSRLTVL.

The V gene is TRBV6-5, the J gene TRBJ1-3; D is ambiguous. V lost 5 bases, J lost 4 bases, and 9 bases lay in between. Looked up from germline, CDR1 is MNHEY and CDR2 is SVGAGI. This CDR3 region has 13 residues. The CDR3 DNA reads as TGTGCCAGCAGTACGCCACAGGGAAACACCATATATTTT. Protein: CASSTPQGNTIYF.

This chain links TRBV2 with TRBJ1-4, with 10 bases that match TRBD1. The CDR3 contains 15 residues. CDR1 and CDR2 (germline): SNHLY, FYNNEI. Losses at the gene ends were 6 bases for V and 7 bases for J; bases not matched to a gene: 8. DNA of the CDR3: TGTGCCAGCAGCGTGACAGGGGGCGCGACTGAAAAACTGTTTTTT. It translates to CASSVTGGATEKLFF.

The CDR3 loop reads CASRQGDEKLFF. CDR3 sequence (DNA): TGTGCCAGCCGACAGGGTGATGAAAAACTGTTTTTT. J is TRBJ1-4 and V is TRBV18, with TRBD1 identical over 7 bases. V lost 8 bases and J lost 6; bases outside the gene matches: 3. Germline CDR1 and CDR2: KGHSH and LQKENI. The CDR3 sequence is 12 residues long.

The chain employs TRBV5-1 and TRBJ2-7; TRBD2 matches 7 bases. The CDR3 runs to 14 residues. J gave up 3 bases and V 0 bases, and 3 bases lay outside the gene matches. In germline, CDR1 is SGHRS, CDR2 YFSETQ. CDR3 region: CASSLAASGYEQYF. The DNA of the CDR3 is TGCGCCAGCAGCTTGGCGGCTAGCGGCTACGAGCAGTACTTC.

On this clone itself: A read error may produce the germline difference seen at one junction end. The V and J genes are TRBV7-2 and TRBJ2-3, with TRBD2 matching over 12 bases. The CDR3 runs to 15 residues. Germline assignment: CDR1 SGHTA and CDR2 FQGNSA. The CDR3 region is CASSLAGGVTDTQYF. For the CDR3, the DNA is TGTGCCAGCAGCCTAGCGGGAGGGGTCACAGATACGCAGTATTTT. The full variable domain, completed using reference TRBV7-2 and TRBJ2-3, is GAGVSQSPSNKVTEKGKDVELRCDPISGHTALYWYRQSLGQGLEFLIYFQGNSAPDKSGLPSDRFSAERTGGSVSTLTIQRTQQEDSAVYLCASSLAGGVTDTQYFGPGTRLTVL.

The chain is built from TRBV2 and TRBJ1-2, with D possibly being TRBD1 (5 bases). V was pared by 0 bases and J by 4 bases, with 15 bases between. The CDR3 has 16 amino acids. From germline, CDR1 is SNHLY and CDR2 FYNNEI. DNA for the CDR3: TGTGCCAGCAGTGAAGCGTTGGGAGGGGCCGGCTATGGCTACACCTTC. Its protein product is CASSEALGGAGYGYTF. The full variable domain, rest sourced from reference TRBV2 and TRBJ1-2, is EPEVTQTPSHQVTQMGQEVILRCVPISNHLYFYWYRQILGQKVEFLVSFYNNEISEKSEIFDDQFSVERPDGSNFTLKIRSTKLEDSAMYFCASSEALGGAGYGYTFGSGTRLTVV.